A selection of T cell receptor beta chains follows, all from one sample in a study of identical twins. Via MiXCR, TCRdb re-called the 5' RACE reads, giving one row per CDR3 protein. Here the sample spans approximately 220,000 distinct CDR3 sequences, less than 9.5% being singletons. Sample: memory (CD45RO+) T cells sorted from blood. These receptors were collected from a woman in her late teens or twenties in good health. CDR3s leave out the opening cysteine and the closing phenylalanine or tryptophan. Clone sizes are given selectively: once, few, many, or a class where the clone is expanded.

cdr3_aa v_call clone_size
ASSLGRLNNEQF TRBV11-2 -
SFDTGTHYNEQF TRBV29-1 -
ASSRTGWDGELF TRBV7-6 many
SGGSGARDEQF TRBV20-1 -
ASSLSPDTQY TRBV27 many
ASSLRGSSYNSPLH TRBV12-3/TRBV12-4 few
ASSWSGSTDTQY TRBV7-2 -
AISDTSYEQY TRBV10-3 few
ASQPDQIYEQY TRBV10-3 -
ASSLVGGDYGYT TRBV12-3/TRBV12-4 few
ASSFPSGYHGELF TRBV12-3/TRBV12-4 few
ASSFSRVFNYGYT TRBV7-9 many
ASSRRQGSSPLH TRBV12-3/TRBV12-4 few
ASLAGLSTDTQY TRBV2 few
ASSLRDNMNTEAF TRBV11-1 -
ASSPRPSTDTQY TRBV7-2 -
ASSENGEVGSPLH TRBV2 many
ASSQERGPSPYNEQF TRBV4-1 -
SARKVTAGAYEQY TRBV20-1 few
ASSLRAGGVADTQY TRBV7-2 -
ASSRGADEAF TRBV18 -
ASSPEWGTEAF TRBV12-3/TRBV12-4 many
ASSYNTISYGYT TRBV6-5 few
ASSPRTGTTYNEQF TRBV14 few
SARGRGPSTDTQY TRBV20-1 -
ASEEGSGIGEQF TRBV10-1 -
ASSLSGGGGYT TRBV27 -
SPYRGRKSNQPQH TRBV29-1 many
AWDPPGTSPSSYNEQF TRBV30 -
ASSFSPSTTSSLEY TRBV5-1 few
ASSYRGRANVLT TRBV6-5 few
ASSIARQSRGYT TRBV19 few
ASSSVGYEQY TRBV27 -
ASSRTSSADNEQF TRBV7-8 -
ASSPRLAGGETQY TRBV3-1 -
ASSPYRTSGRDEQY TRBV6-2/TRBV6-3 -
ASSLYAPTAVEQF TRBV7-9 -
ASSLRVAGTYNEQF TRBV27 few
AIRERDRGFGELF TRBV10-3 few
ASSRQQRSTDTQY TRBV7-2 many